Detailed here is one T cell receptor (beta chain). Its antigen is still unknown. Germline CDR1 and CDR2: MGHRA and YSYEKL. The CDR3 is 13 residues long. V was trimmed by 1 base and J by 2 bases, leaving 3 bases between them. Produced via immunoSEQ multiplex PCR; TCRdb's table is partial and in-frame only. The table records 150,000 to 200,000 clones, approximately 92% of them present only once. This record belongs to a study of T cell responses to AZD1222 COVID-19 vaccine. Across the whole study: Pooled samples include second doses given at about 4 or 12 weeks. Study-level findings and limits: As reported, nearly half of all spike-specific TCRs target variant regions that are unmutated. Receipt of two AZD1222 doses was followed by a rise in Spike-specific TCR breadth and depth.

V usage is TRBV4-1 and J usage is TRBJ2-1; no firm D call. The material was peripheral blood, obtained on day 0 of AZD1222 vaccination. The source is an adult in good health. The CDR3 sequence is CASSQGAYNEQFF. As DNA, the CDR3 is TGCGCCAGCAGCCAAGGGGCCTACAATGAGCAGTTCTTC.